The rows below give T cell receptor beta chains drawn from one sample of a study of patients and donors after allogeneic stem cell transplantation. TCRdb reanalysed the RT-PCR reads using MiXCR and keeps one entry per CDR3 protein. The sample contains 400,000 to 450,000 distinct CDR3 sequences, under 20% of which appear only once. Sequences were obtained from blood, either unsorted or a sorted T cell fraction (not recorded which). The receptors come from a human donor who was either an allogeneic HSCT recipient or a stem cell or donor lymphocyte infusion donor (not recorded which). It is not recorded whose cells these are; they may come from a transplant donor. The CDR3 runs from the conserved cysteine through the conserved F or W. Fields, in order: clone size, V gene, J gene, D gene, CDR3 protein, CDR3 DNA. A D gene is named only where the DNA matches it firmly. Some rows mark clone size as missing; the rest say once, few, many or name a class of expanded clone.

clone size: few
V gene: TRBV25-1
J gene: TRBJ2-5
D gene: -
CDR3 protein: CASSDWRLRETQYF
CDR3 DNA: TGTGCCAGCAGTGATTGGCGGTTGCGGGAGACCCAGTACTTC

clone size: -
V gene: TRBV5-1
J gene: TRBJ1-2
D gene: -
CDR3 protein: CASSPSVLSLDYGYTF
CDR3 DNA: TGCGCCAGCAGCCCGTCGGTCCTTTCCCTAGACTATGGCTACACCTTC

clone size: few
V gene: TRBV20-1
J gene: TRBJ2-5
D gene: TRBD2
CDR3 protein: CSAPSGRRETQYF
CDR3 DNA: TGCAGTGCTCCGAGCGGGAGGAGGGAGACCCAGTACTTC

clone size: few
V gene: TRBV10-3
J gene: TRBJ1-1
D gene: TRBD1
CDR3 protein: CATGRGQGKIGNTEAFF
CDR3 DNA: TGTGCCACCGGGAGGGGACAGGGGAAAATTGGGAACACTGAAGCTTTCTTT

clone size: few
V gene: TRBV14
J gene: TRBJ1-5
D gene: -
CDR3 protein: CASSPRAQVKQPQHF
CDR3 DNA: TGTGCCAGCAGCCCCCGAGCCCAGGTCAAACAGCCCCAGCATTTT

clone size: few
V gene: TRBV15
J gene: TRBJ2-1
D gene: -
CDR3 protein: CATSREKFSSYNEQFF
CDR3 DNA: TGTGCCACCAGCAGAGAGAAGTTCAGCTCCTACAATGAGCAGTTCTTC

clone size: -
V gene: TRBV7-6
J gene: TRBJ2-7
D gene: -
CDR3 protein: CASSLGNRYEQYF
CDR3 DNA: TGTGCCAGCAGCTTGGGTAATCGGTACGAGCAGTACTTC

clone size: few
V gene: TRBV10-3
J gene: TRBJ1-1
D gene: -
CDR3 protein: CAIRPLQGGNTEAFF
CDR3 DNA: TGTGCCATCAGACCCCTCCAGGGAGGGAACACTGAAGCTTTCTTT

clone size: few
V gene: TRBV20-1
J gene: TRBJ2-7
D gene: TRBD2
CDR3 protein: CSARTPFSGEYEQYF
CDR3 DNA: TGCAGTGCTAGAACACCCTTTAGCGGGGAATACGAGCAGTACTTC

clone size: -
V gene: TRBV29-1
J gene: TRBJ1-1
D gene: -
CDR3 protein: CSVDRTEAFF
CDR3 DNA: TGCAGCGTTGATCGGACTGAAGCTTTCTTT

clone size: -
V gene: TRBV10-3
J gene: TRBJ2-7
D gene: -
CDR3 protein: CAISESREYEQYF
CDR3 DNA: TGTGCCATCAGTGAGTCGAGAGAATACGAGCAGTACTTC

clone size: few
V gene: TRBV5-5
J gene: TRBJ2-5
D gene: -
CDR3 protein: CASSSNSEGGTQYF
CDR3 DNA: TGTGCCAGCAGCTCAAACTCGGAAGGGGGGACCCAGTACTTC

clone size: -
V gene: TRBV18
J gene: TRBJ1-5
D gene: TRBD1
CDR3 protein: CASSPPGQGVNQPQHF
CDR3 DNA: TGTGCCAGCTCACCTCCGGGACAGGGAGTGAATCAGCCCCAGCATTTT

clone size: few
V gene: TRBV20-1
J gene: TRBJ2-7
D gene: TRBD1
CDR3 protein: CSARADRSLFYEQYF
CDR3 DNA: TGCAGTGCTAGAGCGGACAGGTCTCTCTTCTACGAGCAGTACTTC

clone size: -
V gene: TRBV27
J gene: TRBJ2-5
D gene: TRBD2
CDR3 protein: CASRVLAGGPWYQETQYF
CDR3 DNA: TGTGCCAGCCGGGTACTAGCGGGGGGTCCCTGGTACCAAGAGACCCAGTACTTC

clone size: -
V gene: TRBV20-1
J gene: TRBJ1-5
D gene: -
CDR3 protein: CSAAYTTNSNQPQHF
CDR3 DNA: TGCAGTGCCGCATACACAACCAATAGCAATCAGCCCCAGCATTTT

clone size: many
V gene: TRBV5-6
J gene: TRBJ2-6
D gene: -
CDR3 protein: CASSKNVGANVLTF
CDR3 DNA: TGTGCCAGCAGCAAAAACGTGGGGGCCAACGTCCTGACTTTC

clone size: -
V gene: TRBV5-4
J gene: TRBJ1-2
D gene: -
CDR3 protein: CASSLGRLGVYGYTF
CDR3 DNA: TGTGCCAGCAGCTTGGGCCGATTGGGGGTCTATGGCTACACCTTC

clone size: few
V gene: TRBV6-1
J gene: TRBJ2-1
D gene: TRBD2
CDR3 protein: CASSGLAGKAYNEQFF
CDR3 DNA: TGTGCCAGCAGTGGACTAGCGGGGAAAGCCTACAATGAGCAGTTCTTC

clone size: once
V gene: TRBV6-2/TRBV6-3
J gene: TRBJ2-1
D gene: -
CDR3 protein: CASRYISSDEQFF
CDR3 DNA: TGTGCCAGCAGGTACATCTCCTCGGATGAGCAGTTCTTC

clone size: few
V gene: TRBV7-9
J gene: TRBJ1-2
D gene: TRBD1
CDR3 protein: CASSLVGTGGLDYGYTF
CDR3 DNA: TGTGCCAGCAGCTTAGTTGGCACAGGGGGCTTGGACTATGGCTACACCTTC

clone size: few
V gene: TRBV27
J gene: TRBJ2-7
D gene: -
CDR3 protein: CASSLSEGAHEQYF
CDR3 DNA: TGTGCCAGCAGTTTAAGCGAAGGGGCACACGAGCAGTACTTC

clone size: -
V gene: TRBV7-2
J gene: TRBJ1-2
D gene: -
CDR3 protein: CASSSLLGYTF
CDR3 DNA: TGTGCCAGCAGCTCCCTGTTGGGCTACACCTTC

clone size: many
V gene: TRBV6-2/TRBV6-3
J gene: TRBJ2-7
D gene: TRBD2
CDR3 protein: CASSYPNSGSYEQYF
CDR3 DNA: TGTGCCAGCAGTTACCCCAACAGCGGGAGTTACGAGCAGTACTTC

clone size: few
V gene: TRBV20-1
J gene: TRBJ1-1
D gene: TRBD1
CDR3 protein: CSAPQGALATEAFF
CDR3 DNA: TGCAGTGCGCCACAGGGGGCGCTTGCCACTGAAGCTTTCTTT

clone size: few
V gene: TRBV28
J gene: TRBJ1-3
D gene: -
CDR3 protein: CASSFPPGGSGNTIYF
CDR3 DNA: TGTGCCAGCAGTTTCCCTCCGGGAGGGTCAGGAAACACCATATATTTT

clone size: -
V gene: TRBV11-1
J gene: TRBJ1-4
D gene: -
CDR3 protein: CASSYSFPRARWNEKLFF
CDR3 DNA: TGTGCCAGCAGCTACTCTTTCCCTCGGGCCCGATGGAATGAAAAACTGTTTTTT

clone size: many
V gene: TRBV24-1
J gene: TRBJ2-5
D gene: -
CDR3 protein: CATSDSGAQETQYF
CDR3 DNA: TGTGCCACCAGTGATTCCGGGGCTCAAGAGACCCAGTACTTC

clone size: few
V gene: TRBV10-3
J gene: TRBJ1-1
D gene: TRBD1
CDR3 protein: CAISRQGKLNTEAFF
CDR3 DNA: TGTGCCATCAGTCGACAGGGCAAATTGAACACTGAAGCTTTCTTT

clone size: few
V gene: TRBV10-3
J gene: TRBJ2-2
D gene: -
CDR3 protein: CAINGVDGVTGELFF
CDR3 DNA: TGTGCCATCAATGGGGTCGACGGGGTCACCGGGGAGCTGTTTTTT

clone size: -
V gene: TRBV4-1
J gene: TRBJ2-5
D gene: TRBD2
CDR3 protein: CASSKTVTSGAQETQYF
CDR3 DNA: TGCGCCAGCAGCAAAACGGTTACTAGCGGGGCACAAGAGACCCAGTACTTC

clone size: few
V gene: TRBV7-8
J gene: TRBJ2-7
D gene: TRBD2
CDR3 protein: CASSFRTSGGAVHEQYF
CDR3 DNA: TGTGCCAGCAGCTTCCGGACTAGCGGGGGGGCTGTCCACGAGCAGTACTTC

clone size: -
V gene: TRBV19
J gene: TRBJ1-6
D gene: -
CDR3 protein: CASSTLTPRNSPLHF
CDR3 DNA: TGTGCCAGTAGTACTCTAACCCCACGGAATTCACCCCTCCACTTT

clone size: few
V gene: TRBV20-1
J gene: TRBJ1-4
D gene: -
CDR3 protein: CSATEGGRWEKLFF
CDR3 DNA: TGCAGTGCTACCGAGGGGGGTAGATGGGAAAAACTGTTTTTT

clone size: many
V gene: TRBV4-1
J gene: TRBJ2-7
D gene: -
CDR3 protein: CASSPRVRDYEQYF
CDR3 DNA: TGCGCCAGCAGCCCCAGGGTAAGGGACTACGAGCAGTACTTC

clone size: -
V gene: TRBV5-1
J gene: TRBJ1-2
D gene: -
CDR3 protein: CASSLGLGLNYGYTF
CDR3 DNA: TGCGCCAGCAGCTTGGGGTTGGGTCTTAACTATGGCTACACCTTC

clone size: few
V gene: TRBV6-1
J gene: TRBJ1-1
D gene: -
CDR3 protein: CASRLRQGGESFF
CDR3 DNA: TGTGCCAGCCGACTCCGGCAGGGAGGGGAATCTTTCTTT

clone size: many
V gene: TRBV27
J gene: TRBJ2-1
D gene: -
CDR3 protein: CASSTGTDQILSNEQFF
CDR3 DNA: TGTGCCAGCAGCACCGGGACCGACCAGATCCTTAGCAATGAGCAGTTCTTC

clone size: few
V gene: TRBV27
J gene: TRBJ2-5
D gene: -
CDR3 protein: CASSPLGWQETQYF
CDR3 DNA: TGTGCCAGCAGCCCCCTGGGGTGGCAAGAGACCCAGTACTTC

clone size: -
V gene: TRBV3-1
J gene: TRBJ2-2
D gene: TRBD2
CDR3 protein: CASSPRGVELFF
CDR3 DNA: TGTGCCAGCAGCCCGCGGGGGGTGGAGCTGTTTTTT

clone size: -
V gene: TRBV7-2
J gene: TRBJ1-2
D gene: -
CDR3 protein: CASSFLPGIGGYTF
CDR3 DNA: TGTGCCAGCAGCTTCCTACCGGGGATAGGGGGCTACACCTTC

clone size: many
V gene: TRBV11-2
J gene: TRBJ2-3
D gene: -
CDR3 protein: CASSLDAAGGSTDTQYF
CDR3 DNA: TGTGCCAGCAGCTTAGATGCAGCCGGGGGAAGCACAGATACGCAGTATTTT

clone size: few
V gene: TRBV6-1
J gene: TRBJ1-5
D gene: -
CDR3 protein: CASSERVRTLNYQPQHF
CDR3 DNA: TGTGCCAGCAGTGAACGGGTACGGACTCTGAACTATCAGCCCCAGCATTTT

clone size: -
V gene: TRBV11-2
J gene: TRBJ1-1
D gene: -
CDR3 protein: CASSDDRVNTEAFF
CDR3 DNA: TGTGCCAGCAGCGATGACAGAGTGAACACTGAAGCTTTCTTT

clone size: few
V gene: TRBV7-9
J gene: TRBJ2-1
D gene: TRBD2
CDR3 protein: CASSLPMTSGTWHEQFF
CDR3 DNA: TGTGCCAGCAGCTTGCCGATGACTAGCGGGACCTGGCATGAGCAGTTCTTC

clone size: -
V gene: TRBV5-1
J gene: TRBJ2-7
D gene: -
CDR3 protein: CASAQGGKEQYF
CDR3 DNA: TGCGCCAGCGCCCAGGGGGGTAAGGAGCAGTACTTC

clone size: -
V gene: TRBV7-8
J gene: TRBJ2-5
D gene: -
CDR3 protein: CASSSGGTVQETQYF
CDR3 DNA: TGTGCCAGCAGCTCGGGGGGGACAGTACAAGAGACCCAGTACTTC

clone size: -
V gene: TRBV4-1
J gene: TRBJ2-7
D gene: -
CDR3 protein: CASSQVYTGYEQYF
CDR3 DNA: TGCGCCAGCAGCCAAGTTTACACGGGATACGAGCAGTACTTC

clone size: few
V gene: TRBV2
J gene: TRBJ2-7
D gene: -
CDR3 protein: CASRLESVYEQYF
CDR3 DNA: TGTGCCAGCAGACTAGAAAGTGTCTACGAGCAGTACTTC